The 13 T cell receptor beta chains presented below share a single source sample, sequenced in a study of PD-1 blockade in classical Hodgkin lymphoma (dated by TCRdb to 2020 to 2021). Receptor libraries were prepared by the immunoSEQ multiplex PCR assay. TCRdb limited this immuneACCESS table to in-frame rearrangements with V and J called. A share of clones is missing; checked studies link under half to unresolved V genes, and the rest is unexplained. The sample contains around 21,000 clones, about 68% of them found a single time. The ten largest account for 20% to 25% of the sample. The time point label of this sample denotes: cycle 1 day 1 (C1D1), immediately before nivolumab initiation. Every trial patient had relapsed following autologous stem cell transplantation, and prior brentuximab vedotin exposure was what differed among cohorts A, B and C. The sample was peripheral blood mononuclear cells (PBMCs), taken at baseline. The receptors were gathered from a human donor with classical Hodgkin lymphoma.

This chain links TRBV11-2 with TRBJ2-5; 8 nucleotides agree with TRBD1. Germline V gene data show CDR1 as SGHAT and CDR2 as FQNNGV. V lost 5 bases, J lost 5 bases, and 7 bases stayed unmatched. This CDR3 contains 14 residues. CDR3 sequence: CASSPGQGWETQYF. As DNA, the CDR3 is TGTGCCAGCAGCCCAGGACAGGGCTGGGAGACCCAGTACTTC.

This chain uses TRBV11-2 with TRBJ2-7; 9 nucleotides match TRBD1. CDR1 and CDR2 from the germline V gene are SGHAT and FQNNGV. V dropped 3 bases and J dropped 1; count of bases not matched to a gene: 7. The CDR3 length is 16 residues. The CDR3 nucleotides are TGTGCCAGCAGCTTGGGACAGGGTATGAGGTCCTACGAGCAGTACTTC. It translates to CASSLGQGMRSYEQYF.

There are a few counts of this clone. The rearrangement uses TRBV4-3 and TRBJ2-7, with 7 bases identical to TRBD1. V gave up 0 bases and J gave up 7 bases; unmatched junction bases: 9. The CDR3 extends over 15 amino acids. Per germline, CDR1 LGHNA and CDR2 YSLEER. This CDR3 reads CASSQEGRGYGEQYF. In nucleotides, the CDR3 is TGCGCCAGCAGCCAAGAGGGCAGGGGGTACGGTGAGCAGTACTTC.

The chain recombines TRBV4-2 with TRBJ1-1; D is perhaps TRBD1 (6 bases). V was cut by 1 base and J by 3 bases, with 6 bases left in between. This CDR3 is built from 13 residues. Germline V CDR1 and CDR2: LGHNA, YNFKEQ. Written as DNA, the CDR3 is TGTGCCAGCAGCCAAGGGGGGCACACTGAAGCTTTCTTT. It is translated as CASSQGGHTEAFF.

The chain is built from TRBV7-9 and TRBJ2-1; D gene unclear. V lost 1 base, J lost 10 bases, and 8 bases lay in between. Germline lookup yields CDR1 SEHNR and CDR2 FQNEAQ (reference sequence). This CDR3 region has 12 residues. The CDR3: CASSLGTGEQFF. The CDR3 nucleotides are TGTGCCAGCAGCTTAGGGACCGGGGAGCAGTTCTTC.

The rearrangement links TRBV5-4 to TRBJ2-1; 13 bases fit TRBD2. In germline, CDR1 is SGHNT, CDR2 YYREEE (reference sequence). The V and J ends lost 3 bases and 5 bases, in that order; junction bases with no gene match: 8. The CDR3 has 17 amino acids. For the CDR3, the DNA is TGTGCCAGCAGCTACCAAGGACTAGCGGGGGTTCACAATGAGCAGTTCTTC. Its translation is CASSYQGLAGVHNEQFF.

This chain joins TRBV10-3 and TRBJ1-3; 11 positions agree with TRBD1. The V gene's germline CDR1 is ENHRY and CDR2 SYGVKD. V shed 5 bases, J shed 0 bases, and the junction held 3 bases outside the gene matches. The length of the CDR3 is 16 residues. CDR3 region: CAISPGTGGSGNTIYF. The CDR3 DNA sequence: TGTGCCATCAGTCCCGGGACAGGGGGCTCTGGAAACACCATATATTTT.

The chain recombines TRBV7-9 with TRBJ1-5; D uncertain. CDR3 length: 17 amino acids. V was pared by 0 bases and J by 2 bases, with 14 bases between. CDR1 is SEHNR, CDR2 FQNEAQ, per germline (reference sequence). CDR3 protein: CASSLAVGREGNQPQHF. The CDR3 bases are TGTGCCAGCAGCTTAGCGGTGGGGAGAGAGGGCAATCAGCCCCAGCATTTT.

The CDR3, as DNA: TGTGCCAGCAGCTTAGAGGGCAGCGCTTACACCGGGGAGCTGTTTTTT. Translation gives CASSLEGSAYTGELFF. V usage is TRBV7-7 and J usage is TRBJ2-2; no clear D gene. This CDR3 has 16 amino acids. CDR1 is SSHAT, CDR2 FNYEAQ, per germline (reference sequence). The ends were cut back, 1 base at V and 3 bases at J, with 12 bases in the middle.

V usage is TRBV28 and J usage is TRBJ2-3; no clear D gene. The CDR3 runs 13 residues. Trimming shortened V by 2 bases and J by 4 bases, and 7 bases separated the two germline ends. Germline V gene lookup returns CDR1 MDHEN and CDR2 SYDVKM. CDR3 coding DNA: TGTGCCAGCAGTTTAGTGGACGCAGATACGCAGTATTTT. It specifies CASSLVDADTQYF.

The J gene is TRBJ2-1, the V gene TRBV19; 13 bases align to TRBD2. The V and J ends lost 7 bases and 4 bases, in that order; junction bases with no gene match: 4. This CDR3 is 15 amino acids long. The germline CDR1 and CDR2 sequences are LNHDA and SQIVND (reference sequence). CDR3 loop: CASNQGLAGYNEQFF. CDR3 nucleotide sequence: TGTGCCAGTAACCAGGGACTAGCGGGGTACAATGAGCAGTTCTTC. Filled out from reference TRBV19 and TRBJ2-1, the complete variable domain reads DGGITQSPKYLFRKEGQNVTLSCEQNLNHDAMYWYRQDPGQGLRLIYYSQIVNDFQKGDIAEGYSVSREKKESFPLTVTSAQKNPTAFYLCASNQGLAGYNEQFFGPGTRLTVL.

This chain links TRBV18 with TRBJ1-2; 7 nucleotides match TRBD1. This CDR3 comprises 17 residues. Germline CDR1 KGHSH, CDR2 LQKENI. Losses at the gene ends were 4 bases for V and 1 base for J; bases not matched to a gene: 12. CDR3 region: CASSHNPTGRFNYGYTF. The CDR3 DNA sequence: TGTGCCAGCTCACACAATCCGACAGGGAGATTTAACTATGGCTACACCTTC. Full variable domain (outside the CDR3, taken from reference TRBV18 and TRBJ1-2): NAGVMQNPRHLVRRRGQEARLRCSPMKGHSHVYWYRQLPEEGLKFMVYLQKENIIDESGMPKERFSAEFPKEGPSILRIQQVVRGDSAAYFCASSHNPTGRFNYGYTFGSGTRLTVV.

The chain couples TRBV7-6 to TRBJ1-2, with a weak D call TRBD1 (6 bases). This CDR3 comprises 14 residues. Trimming stripped 5 bases from V and 7 bases from J, with 17 bases between. CDR1 and CDR2 from the germline V gene are SGHVS and FNYEAQ. CDR3 sequence: CASSELRGGSGYTF. In DNA form, the CDR3 reads TGTGCCAGCAGCGAACTACGAGGGGGGAGTGGCTACACCTTC. The whole variable domain, filled in from reference TRBV7-6 and TRBJ1-2, reads GAGVSQSPRYKVTKRGQDVALRCDPISGHVSLYWYRQALGQGPEFLTYFNYEAQQDKSGLPNDRFSAERPEGSISTLTIQRTEQRDSAMYRCASSELRGGSGYTFGSGTRLTVV.